The entry below describes one T cell receptor beta chain. The count of this clone is one. What this receptor recognizes is not known. No qualities accompany the bases; no much larger clone lies one base away. The library came from the immunoSEQ multiplex PCR assay. The immuneACCESS repertoire file appears here via TCRdb, limited to in-frame rearrangements. These files lack a portion of the clones; in checked studies, under half of the deficit traces to unresolved V genes, and the cause of the others is not known. Recorded for this sample are 32,000 or so clones; 65% to 85% of them occurred a single time. Under 5% of the sample is in the top ten clones. The cysteine opens and the phenylalanine closes a CDR3 of 13 amino acids. Only the CDR3 DNA is retained, 39 bases long and in frame from the first base. The junction carries 16 bases between V and J, which are trimmed by 7 bases and 9 bases respectively. Taken from the germline V gene (reference sequence), the CDR1 and CDR2 loops are LNHDA and SQIVND.

This record belongs to a study of T cells in narcolepsy (dated by TCRdb to 2017 to 2018). Looking at the study overall: Healthy control donors were enrolled in the study alongside patients who had narcolepsy type 1 or type 2 (NT1, NT2). Autoreactive T cells targeting hypocretin neuron self-antigens (hypocretin, TRIB2) were sought in narcolepsy patients, and TCR Vbeta sequencing was used to track clonotypes in blood and CSF. Here is what the overall study found, with its caveats: Certain blood memory CD4+ repertoires from patients and controls had no sequences that matched autoreactive T cell clones. Patients and controls had comparable numbers of sequenced blood memory CD4+ clonotypes, averaging about 37,000 and 33,000, respectively. In plots comparing CSF and blood CD4+ T cell clonotypes from the same patient, HCRT-specific and TRIB2-specific autoreactive clonotypes were highlighted. According to the report, autoreactive clonotypes were detected serially in the blood of the same patients and of different patients, but not in healthy controls.

Memory CD4+ T cells were sorted ex vivo from peripheral blood of narcolepsy patients and healthy controls for TCR Vbeta sequencing. The sequence is built from TRBV19 and TRBJ2-1, and possibly TRBD1, on 5 matching bases. The TCR was taken from a human donor in good health. The sequenced sample was memory (CD45RA-) CD4+ T cells from blood. The cell subset or site label on this specimen signifies: memory T cells sorted ex vivo from peripheral blood. The CDR3 corresponds to CASNEQVQGEQFF. The nucleotide sequence is TGTGCCAGTAACGAACAGGTACAAGGTGAGCAGTTCTTC.